The clone carrying this TCR beta chain was seen more than once but under ten times. Its antigen is still unknown. Germline CDR1 is MNHNS and CDR2 is SASEGT. The CDR3 covers 14 residues. V shed 9 bases and J 5 bases; nucleotides not matched to a gene: 10. This entry belongs to a study of glioma-infiltrating T cells. Study conclusions and caveats: Only very few CDR3 sequences appeared in both tissue and blood. Above-expected tissue-blood divergence occurred in all gliomas, most in low-grade ones.

The iRepertoire nested amplicon-rescue multiplex PCR amplified TCR alpha and beta CDR3s from RNA. One-step reverse transcription and amplification started from about 100-400 ng of tissue mRNA or PBMC total RNA. TCRdb processed the multiplex PCR reads anew with MiXCR; each CDR3 protein has one entry. The repertoire includes around 140,000 distinct CDR3 sequences, more than 35% of them detected once, and 20% to 25% sits in the top ten. Sequences were obtained from glioma tissue, nonneoplastic brain tissue, or PBMCs (not recorded which). This TCR was recovered from a human donor with low-grade glioma or glioblastoma, undergoing nonglioma brain surgery, or in good health (not recorded which). The rearrangement joins TRBV6-1 to TRBJ2-5, with 9 bases that match TRBD1. The CDR3 sequence: CASFLQGAGETQYF. The CDR3 nucleotides read TGTGCCAGTTTTTTACAGGGGGCTGGCGAGACCCAGTACTTC.